This TCR beta chain was sequenced in a study of blood T cell repertoires in COVID-19. Study-wide context: Whether acute or convalescent, the COVID-19 samples came from the United States, Italy and Spain. PBMCs, B-cell-depleted T cells, or T cells provided the cDNA or gDNA that made up the material.

V lost 8 bases, J lost 4 bases, and 21 bases lay in between. The V gene's germline CDR1 is SQVTM and CDR2 ANQGSEA. CDR3 length equals 14 residues. Authors' data handling: Estimation of nucleated cell counts was performed using reference gene primer amplification. Clones were sequenced by immunoSEQ multiplex PCR, and TCRdb holds only the in-frame ones, with some missing. V and J calls and clone size come straight from that table; D and trimming were deduced from the DNA. This sample has approximately 280,000 clones, with roughly 88% found just once. Sequencing input: peripheral blood. This receptor was identified in a man in his late teens or twenties with active or convalescent COVID-19. The gene calls are TRBV29-1 and TRBJ2-7; maybe TRBD1 (5 bases). The DNA of the CDR3 is TGCAGCTTCTCAACCGTGGCGGACACTTACGAGCAGTACTTC. This encodes CSFSTVADTYEQYF.